Presented here are 10 T cell receptor beta chains from one specimen sequenced in a study of T cell responses to AZD1222 COVID-19 vaccine. Using immunoSEQ multiplex PCR, the repertoire was profiled, and TCRdb retains in-frame clones only, with some absent. The data contain 100,000 to 150,000 clones, about 90% of them singletons. Sequencing used peripheral blood, obtained on day 0 of AZD1222 vaccination. The receptors stem from an adult in good health.

The V call is TRBV6-5, the J call TRBJ2-7; a weak D match, TRBD2 (5 bases). This CDR3 is 14 amino acids long. The V and J ends lost 3 bases and 5 bases respectively, with 14 bases between them. Germline V gene data show CDR1 as MNHEY and CDR2 as SVGAGI. The CDR3 loop is CASSYRMSGDEQYF. Written as DNA, the CDR3 is TGTGCCAGCAGTTATCGGATGTCCGGGGACGAGCAGTACTTC.

Only a few counts were recorded for this clone. The V and J genes are TRBV6-4 and TRBJ2-1; 11 nucleotides line up with TRBD2. CDR3 length equals 17 residues. The trim removed 0 bases at V and 7 bases at J, leaving 8 bases unmatched. The germline CDR1 and CDR2 sequences are MRHNA and SNTAGT. The CDR3 DNA reads TGTGCCAGCAGTGACTCCCCGATCCTAGCGGGAGGTAATGAGCAGTTCTTC. Translation: CASSDSPILAGGNEQFF.

The V gene is TRBV7-2, the J gene TRBJ1-5; D is unresolved. Germline V gives CDR1 SGHTA, CDR2 FQGNSA. V shed 5 bases and J shed 6 bases, with 11 bases lying between them. The CDR3 consists of 13 residues. The DNA for the CDR3 is TGTGCCAGCAGCCCTAGGTCGGGTCAGCCCCAGCATTTT. This sequence encodes CASSPRSGQPQHF. Full variable domain (remainder filled in from reference TRBV7-2 and TRBJ1-5): GAGVSQSPSNKVTEKGKDVELRCDPISGHTALYWYRQSLGQGLEFLIYFQGNSAPDKSGLPSDRFSAERTGGSVSTLTIQRTQQEDSAVYLCASSPRSGQPQHFGDGTRLSIL.

The chain employs TRBV28 and TRBJ1-1; D gene ambiguous. Germline V gene sequence: CDR1 MDHEN, CDR2 SYDVKM. The CDR3 length is 10 residues. Trimming removed 7 bases at V and 3 bases at J, with 3 bases between. The CDR3 DNA reads as TGTGCCAGCAAGGACACTGAAGCTTTCTTT. It translates to CASKDTEAFF.

This clone was seen once. This sequence joins TRBV19 and TRBJ2-1; D possibly corresponds to TRBD2 (6 bases). The CDR3 sequence is 17 residues long. Germline V lookup: CDR1 LNHDA, CDR2 SQIVND (reference sequence). Trimming took off 0 bases at V and 5 bases at J, with 17 bases between the two ends. The CDR3 nucleotides are TGTGCCAGTAGTATAGATCTTAGGCGGGGTCGTGACAATGAGCAGTTCTTC. It codes for CASSIDLRRGRDNEQFF.

The J gene is TRBJ2-1, the V gene TRBV7-9; D might be TRBD2 (5 bases). This CDR3 comprises 15 residues. Germline V lookup: CDR1 SEHNR, CDR2 FQNEAQ (reference sequence). The germline V and J ends were trimmed by 5 bases and 2 bases, with 13 bases remaining between them. The CDR3: CASSESGEAYNEQFF. CDR3 coding DNA: TGTGCCAGCAGCGAAAGCGGAGAGGCCTACAATGAGCAGTTCTTC.

The rearrangement uses TRBV12-3 or TRBV12-4 and TRBJ1-1, with 7 nucleotides matching TRBD1. With V trimmed by 7 bases and J by 3 bases, 5 bases remained unmatched. This CDR3 has 13 amino acids. CDR3 coding DNA: TGTGCCAGCATCGGGACAGTTTACACTGAAGCTTTCTTT. Translation gives CASIGTVYTEAFF.

This chain uses TRBV3-1 (or the pseudogene TRBV3-2) with TRBJ1-1; D may be TRBD1 (6 bases). V was clipped by 0 bases and J by 10 bases, with 15 bases between them. The CDR3 runs to 14 residues. The V gene's germline CDR1 is LGHDT and CDR2 YNNKEL (reference sequence). The CDR3 is CASSQDWGGSGAFF. The CDR3 DNA sequence: TGTGCCAGCAGCCAAGATTGGGGGGGCAGTGGAGCTTTCTTT.

The genes are TRBV6-5 and TRBJ1-2; 9 bases are shared with TRBD1. J was trimmed by 4 bases and V by 6 bases; bases with no gene match: 9. This CDR3 contains 15 residues. Germline CDR1 is MNHEY and CDR2 is SVGAGI. The DNA of the CDR3 is TGTGCCAGCAGCCCGGCCGGGACAGGGTTCTATGGCTACACCTTC. This codes for CASSPAGTGFYGYTF.

This clone has just one count. The chain carries TRBV5-1 and TRBJ2-3, with TRBD2 matching over 8 bases. V trimming: 4 bases; J trimming: 3 bases; junction bases outside the gene matches: 16. CDR3 length: 18 residues. Germline loops: CDR1 SGHRS, CDR2 YFSETQ. CDR3 sequence reads: CASSRKGLAGEGTDTQYF. The CDR3 nucleotides read TGCGCCAGCAGCCGTAAAGGACTAGCTGGGGAGGGGACAGATACGCAGTATTTT.